The rows below give T cell receptor beta chains drawn from one sample of a study of blood T cell repertoires in COVID-19. Profiled with immunoSEQ multiplex PCR; TCRdb holds only in-frame clones, not every one. The sample consists of some 74,000 clones, around four fifths of them appearing once. Sequencing was performed on peripheral blood. Receptor source: a woman aged 45 to 65 with acute or convalescent COVID-19. Both conserved end residues are part of each CDR3. A D gene is named only where the DNA matches it firmly. Clone size, where shown, is once, few, many, or a class for clones that have expanded.

J gene: TRBJ2-6; clone size: NA; V gene: TRBV20-1; D gene: TRBD2; CDR3 DNA: TGCAGTGCTAGTGGGACTAGCGGCTGGGCCAACGTCCTGACTTTC; CDR3 protein: CSASGTSGWANVLTF
J gene: TRBJ2-1; clone size: few; V gene: TRBV2; D gene: TRBD1; CDR3 DNA: TGTGCCAGCAGTGTACTCTCCGGGGACAGGGGGCTAGAGCAGTTCTTC; CDR3 protein: CASSVLSGDRGLEQFF
J gene: TRBJ2-3; clone size: NA; V gene: TRBV6-5; D gene: TRBD1; CDR3 DNA: TGTGCCAGCAGTTACTCGGGACAGGTGCAAGATACGCAGTATTTT; CDR3 protein: CASSYSGQVQDTQYF
J gene: TRBJ2-7; clone size: NA; V gene: TRBV7-8; D gene: TRBD1; CDR3 DNA: TGTGCCAGCAGCTTAGGGTGGGACAGCTACGAGCAGTACTTC; CDR3 protein: CASSLGWDSYEQYF
J gene: TRBJ1-4; clone size: NA; V gene: TRBV2; D gene: NA; CDR3 DNA: TGTGCCAGCGGGGCAGAAATATTCGTAAAACTGTTTTTT; CDR3 protein: CASGAEIFVKLFF
J gene: TRBJ1-1; clone size: once; V gene: TRBV4-2; D gene: NA; CDR3 DNA: TGTGCCAGCAGCCAAGGCAGGGGAAGTGAAGCTTTCTTT; CDR3 protein: CASSQGRGSEAFF
J gene: TRBJ2-1; clone size: NA; V gene: TRBV4-1; D gene: TRBD1; CDR3 DNA: TGCGCCAGCAGCCAAGGGACAGGGAAAGGCGAGCAGTTCTTC; CDR3 protein: CASSQGTGKGEQFF
J gene: TRBJ2-5; clone size: NA; V gene: TRBV5-1; D gene: TRBD2; CDR3 DNA: TGCGCCAGCAGCTTGCGGGGGGAAACAGCAGGCCAAGAGACCCAGTACTTC; CDR3 protein: CASSLRGETAGQETQYF
J gene: TRBJ2-5; clone size: NA; V gene: TRBV18; D gene: NA; CDR3 DNA: TGTGCCAGCTCACTACAAGAGACCCAGTACTTC; CDR3 protein: CASSLQETQYF
J gene: TRBJ1-2; clone size: NA; V gene: TRBV28; D gene: NA; CDR3 DNA: TGTGCCAGCAGCCCCGGTAGGTCGGGTGGCTACACCTTC; CDR3 protein: CASSPGRSGGYTF
J gene: TRBJ1-3; clone size: NA; V gene: TRBV28; D gene: NA; CDR3 DNA: TGTGCCAGCAGTTCCCACTCTGGAAACACCATATATTTT; CDR3 protein: CASSSHSGNTIYF
J gene: TRBJ1-4; clone size: many; V gene: TRBV7-9; D gene: NA; CDR3 DNA: TGTGCCAGCAGCTTAACTGTCTCGGGCATGGGCGGGAGACTGTTTTTT; CDR3 protein: CASSLTVSGMGGRLFF
J gene: TRBJ2-2; clone size: few; V gene: TRBV23-1; D gene: NA; CDR3 DNA: TGCGCCAGCAGTCAATTTGACAGCCAAAAAAGTAGCACCGGGGAGCTGTTTTTT; CDR3 protein: CASSQFDSQKSSTGELFF
J gene: TRBJ2-4; clone size: NA; V gene: TRBV27; D gene: NA; CDR3 DNA: TGTGCCAGCAGTCCGGGACAATCTATAGGAGCCAAAAACATTCAGTACTTC; CDR3 protein: CASSPGQSIGAKNIQYF
J gene: TRBJ2-1; clone size: NA; V gene: TRBV30; D gene: TRBD2; CDR3 DNA: TGTGCCGTAACTAGCGGCAGCTCCTACAATGAGCAGTTCTTC; CDR3 protein: CAVTSGSSYNEQFF
J gene: TRBJ2-1; clone size: NA; V gene: TRBV7-3; D gene: TRBD1; CDR3 DNA: TGTGCCAGCAGCTTGGGCGGGACAGGGTACAATGAGCAGTTCTTC; CDR3 protein: CASSLGGTGYNEQFF
J gene: TRBJ2-5; clone size: NA; V gene: TRBV24-1; D gene: TRBD2; CDR3 DNA: TGTGCCACCAGTGGGGCTAGCGGGAGGGAGACCCAGTACTTC; CDR3 protein: CATSGASGRETQYF
J gene: TRBJ2-1; clone size: NA; V gene: TRBV4-3; D gene: TRBD2; CDR3 DNA: TGCGCCAGCAGCCAAGGCCATGCGCCGACTAGCGGGAGGGCTGGTGAGCAGTTCTTC; CDR3 protein: CASSQGHAPTSGRAGEQFF
J gene: TRBJ2-7; clone size: NA; V gene: TRBV28; D gene: NA; CDR3 DNA: TGTGCCAGCAGTTTATCGTTGGCTGGGCAGTACTTC; CDR3 protein: CASSLSLAGQYF
J gene: TRBJ1-4; clone size: NA; V gene: TRBV18; D gene: NA; CDR3 DNA: TGTGCCAGCTCAAATAGCAAAAATGAAAAACTGTTTTTT; CDR3 protein: CASSNSKNEKLFF
J gene: TRBJ2-2; clone size: NA; V gene: TRBV28; D gene: TRBD2; CDR3 DNA: TGTGCCAGCAGTTCGCGCACAGGACTAGCGGGGAACACCGGGGAGCTGTTTTTT; CDR3 protein: CASSSRTGLAGNTGELFF
J gene: TRBJ2-3; clone size: NA; V gene: TRBV5-4; D gene: NA; CDR3 DNA: TGTGCCAGCAGCTTGGGTAGTCTTCTCGGAGCAGATACGCAGTATTTT; CDR3 protein: CASSLGSLLGADTQYF
J gene: TRBJ2-1; clone size: NA; V gene: TRBV6-2/TRBV6-3; D gene: TRBD1; CDR3 DNA: TGTGCCAGCAGTCCACTCGGGGGACAGGGGCTAAGATATGAGCAGTTCTTC; CDR3 protein: CASSPLGGQGLRYEQFF
J gene: TRBJ1-6; clone size: NA; V gene: TRBV2; D gene: NA; CDR3 DNA: TGTGCCAGCAGTGAAATGGGCCGAAATTCACCCCTCCACTTT; CDR3 protein: CASSEMGRNSPLHF
J gene: TRBJ2-1; clone size: NA; V gene: TRBV7-3; D gene: TRBD1; CDR3 DNA: TGTGCCAGCAGCTTGGGGACAGGACTTTACAATGAGCAGTTCTTC; CDR3 protein: CASSLGTGLYNEQFF
J gene: TRBJ2-4; clone size: NA; V gene: TRBV28; D gene: TRBD1; CDR3 DNA: TGTGCCAGCCTTGGGCAGGGGGATCAGTACTTC; CDR3 protein: CASLGQGDQYF
J gene: TRBJ2-5; clone size: NA; V gene: TRBV5-6; D gene: TRBD2; CDR3 DNA: TGTGCCAGCAGCCTCGAGGATCGGGGGGCCCAGTACTTC; CDR3 protein: CASSLEDRGAQYF
J gene: TRBJ1-2; clone size: once; V gene: TRBV4-2; D gene: TRBD1; CDR3 DNA: TGTGCCAGCAGCTCACGGACAGGGGAGGGCTACACCTTC; CDR3 protein: CASSSRTGEGYTF
J gene: TRBJ2-1; clone size: NA; V gene: TRBV9; D gene: TRBD2; CDR3 DNA: TGTGCCAGCAGCGCACCTCTAGCGGGGGCCGACAATGAGCAGTTCTTC; CDR3 protein: CASSAPLAGADNEQFF
J gene: TRBJ2-2; clone size: many; V gene: TRBV5-1; D gene: TRBD2; CDR3 DNA: TGCGCCAGCAGCCCCTTCGGGGGGGTAGCGGGAACCGGGGAGCTGTTTTTT; CDR3 protein: CASSPFGGVAGTGELFF
J gene: TRBJ1-1; clone size: few; V gene: TRBV5-1; D gene: NA; CDR3 DNA: TGCGCCAGCAGCTTGCGATCGGAGAGCACTGAAGCTTTCTTT; CDR3 protein: CASSLRSESTEAFF
J gene: TRBJ1-2; clone size: NA; V gene: TRBV19; D gene: NA; CDR3 DNA: TGTGCCAGTAGCCAGGGGACCGGGACGGCTGGCTACACCTTC; CDR3 protein: CASSQGTGTAGYTF
J gene: TRBJ1-2; clone size: NA; V gene: TRBV6-5; D gene: TRBD1; CDR3 DNA: TGTGCCAGCAGTTCACCGGGACAGGGGGGAGGAGGCTACACCTTC; CDR3 protein: CASSSPGQGGGGYTF
J gene: TRBJ1-1; clone size: NA; V gene: TRBV7-2; D gene: NA; CDR3 DNA: TGTGCGACAGCAGCTATCTCCTACCTACCCACTGAAGCTTTCTTT; CDR3 protein: CATAAISYLPTEAFF
J gene: TRBJ1-1; clone size: NA; V gene: TRBV3-1/TRBV3-2; D gene: NA; CDR3 DNA: TGTGCCAGCAGCCTGCGGACAATGAACACTGAAGCTTTCTTT; CDR3 protein: CASSLRTMNTEAFF
J gene: TRBJ1-3; clone size: NA; V gene: TRBV5-8; D gene: NA; CDR3 DNA: TGTGCCAGCAGAGTGGGGGGGTCTGGAAACACCATATATTTT; CDR3 protein: CASRVGGSGNTIYF
J gene: TRBJ1-2; clone size: NA; V gene: TRBV3-1/TRBV3-2; D gene: TRBD1; CDR3 DNA: TGTGCCAGCAGCCCAGGACAGGCTAACTATGGCTACACCTTC; CDR3 protein: CASSPGQANYGYTF
J gene: TRBJ1-1; clone size: NA; V gene: TRBV4-2; D gene: NA; CDR3 DNA: TGTGCCAGCAGCCAAGTGTCGGCAGGGATGAACACTGAAGCTTTCTTT; CDR3 protein: CASSQVSAGMNTEAFF
J gene: TRBJ1-3; clone size: NA; V gene: TRBV6-4; D gene: NA; CDR3 DNA: TGTGCCACTTTTTTACAGGACCCGGAGTCTGGAAACACCATATATTTT; CDR3 protein: CATFLQDPESGNTIYF
J gene: TRBJ1-1; clone size: NA; V gene: TRBV18; D gene: NA; CDR3 DNA: TGTGCCAGCTCACCTATGGGGCTTATTGAAGCTTTCTTT; CDR3 protein: CASSPMGLIEAFF
J gene: TRBJ1-4; clone size: NA; V gene: TRBV5-1; D gene: TRBD1; CDR3 DNA: TGCGCCAGCAGCTTGGGGACAGGTTCTAATGAAAAACTGTTTTTT; CDR3 protein: CASSLGTGSNEKLFF
J gene: TRBJ1-4; clone size: once; V gene: TRBV7-9; D gene: NA; CDR3 DNA: TGTGCCAGCAGTACTACAGGGTTTGGTTTCGAAAAACTGTTTTTT; CDR3 protein: CASSTTGFGFEKLFF
J gene: TRBJ2-5; clone size: NA; V gene: TRBV12-3/TRBV12-4; D gene: NA; CDR3 DNA: TGTGCCAGCAGTTTAGCCTCGGAGACCCAGTACTTC; CDR3 protein: CASSLASETQYF
J gene: TRBJ2-7; clone size: NA; V gene: TRBV4-1; D gene: NA; CDR3 DNA: TGCGCCAGCAGCCAAGCAGGGAACTACGAGCAGTACTTC; CDR3 protein: CASSQAGNYEQYF